This TCR beta chain came from a study of cytomegalovirus exposure and HLA in healthy donors. V trimming: 1 base; J trimming: 5 bases; junction bases outside the gene matches: 12. Germline CDR1 SGHRS, CDR2 YFSETQ. The CDR3 consists of 17 residues. A multiplex PCR was run with 60 Vbeta primers and 13 Jbeta primers. Measured with immunoSEQ multiplex PCR; TCRdb has only the in-frame clones, and not every one. Of about 180,000 clones in the sample, 65% to 85% are singletons; the top ten hold more than 2%. Whole-study findings and limits: 87-base-pair reads could not separate some V segments, including TRBV6-2 and TRBV6-3. Among TCR beta chains, those listed as cytomegalovirus-associated numbered some 160.

With regard to this clone: The antigen remains unidentified.

Sequencing was done on a sample of PBMCs. V gene TRBV5-1 combines with J gene TRBJ2-3; 8 positions match TRBD2. The source is a man in his 60s in good health and CMV-seronegative. The CDR3 DNA sequence: TGCGCCAGCAGCTTGTTGGGGCGGGGGGCGCGGAGAGATACGCAGTATTTT. It encodes CASSLLGRGARRDTQYF.